A selection of T cell receptor beta chains follows, all from one sample in a study of molecular identifiers for immune sequencing clone quantification. TCRdb used MiXCR to reprocess the PCR reads, holding one entry per CDR3 protein. The sample has about 10,000 distinct CDR3 sequences; roughly a fifth are singletons. The material sequenced was naive CD8+ T cells from blood, with Jurkat cell RNA spiked in. The receptors were gathered from a human donor in good health. Some libraries in this study had Jurkat cell RNA spiked in. Each CDR3 is given with its conserved first and last residue. A D gene is named only where the DNA matches it firmly. Clone size is shown for a subset of rows, as once, few, many or a class of expanded clone.

clone_size | j_call | d_call | v_call | cdr3_aa | cdr3_nt
many | TRBJ1-1 | NA | TRBV2 | CASSEALPRRGPRDTEAFF | TGTGCCAGCAGTGAAGCGCTCCCGAGGCGGGGGCCCCGGGACACTGAAGCTTTCTTT
many | TRBJ2-3 | TRBD2 | TRBV6-2/TRBV6-3 | CASSLAGSTDTQYF | TGTGCCAGCAGCTTAGCGGGGAGCACAGATACGCAGTATTTT
medium-sized | TRBJ2-3 | TRBD2 | TRBV7-6 | CASSILAGGPTDTQYF | TGTGCCAGCAGCATTCTAGCGGGAGGGCCCACAGATACGCAGTATTTT
many | TRBJ1-5 | TRBD1 | TRBV11-2 | CASSSGTGGLSQPQHF | TGTGCCAGCAGCTCCGGGACAGGGGGTTTGTCTCAGCCCCAGCATTTT
medium-sized | TRBJ2-7 | TRBD1 | TRBV19 | CASSPRQGYEQYF | TGTGCCAGTAGTCCGAGACAGGGGTACGAGCAGTACTTC
many | TRBJ1-1 | NA | TRBV28 | CASSLVWGNTEAFF | TGTGCCAGCAGTTTGGTTTGGGGGAACACTGAAGCTTTCTTT
medium-sized | TRBJ2-7 | TRBD2 | TRBV29-1 | CSVPGTRADEQYF | TGCAGCGTCCCCGGGACTAGGGCCGACGAGCAGTACTTC
many | TRBJ1-1 | NA | TRBV30 | CAWSKGTANTEAFF | TGTGCCTGGAGTAAAGGGACTGCGAACACTGAAGCTTTCTTT
medium-sized | TRBJ2-7 | NA | TRBV7-2 | CASSLGDSSGEQYF | TGTGCCAGCAGCTTAGGGGACTCGTCAGGAGAGCAGTACTTC
many | TRBJ1-1 | NA | TRBV19 | CASSMGPARNTEAFF | TGTGCCAGTAGTATGGGGCCAGCTCGGAACACTGAAGCTTTCTTT
medium-sized | TRBJ1-1 | NA | TRBV7-2 | CASSPYDRGTEAFF | TGTGCCAGCAGCCCTTACGACAGAGGAACTGAAGCTTTCTTT
medium-sized | TRBJ1-2 | TRBD1 | TRBV5-4 | CASSMGQGSYGYTF | TGTGCCAGCAGCATGGGACAGGGAAGCTATGGCTACACCTTC
many | TRBJ2-7 | TRBD1 | TRBV7-9 | CASSLLSGQGYEQYF | TGTGCCAGCAGCTTATTGTCAGGACAGGGTTACGAGCAGTACTTC
NA | TRBJ2-1 | NA | TRBV4-3 | CASSQDSTSDPYNEQFF | TGCGCCAGCAGCCAAGATTCCACGTCGGATCCTTACAATGAGCAGTTCTTC
medium-sized | TRBJ2-7 | TRBD1 | TRBV4-2 | CASSHTGTGTYEQYF | TGTGCCAGCAGCCACACCGGGACAGGGACCTACGAGCAGTACTTC
medium-sized | TRBJ2-3 | NA | TRBV7-7 | CASSLVNTDTQYF | TGTGCCAGCAGCTTAGTCAACACAGATACGCAGTATTTT
medium-sized | TRBJ2-3 | NA | TRBV29-1 | CSVETLAGASTDTQYF | TGCAGCGTTGAGACCCTAGCCGGAGCGAGCACAGATACGCAGTATTTT
medium-sized | TRBJ1-4 | NA | TRBV4-1 | CASRGEKLFF | TGCGCCAGCAGAGGCGAAAAACTGTTTTTT
many | TRBJ2-6 | NA | TRBV19 | CASMGGVPGANVLTF | TGTGCCAGTATGGGGGGAGTACCTGGGGCCAACGTCCTGACTTTC
medium-sized | TRBJ2-7 | TRBD1 | TRBV20-1 | CSAIWTGAYEQYF | TGCAGTGCGATTTGGACAGGGGCCTACGAGCAGTACTTC
medium-sized | TRBJ2-5 | NA | TRBV28 | CASSTGTQETQYF | TGTGCCAGCAGCACCGGGACACAAGAGACCCAGTACTTC
NA | TRBJ2-1 | NA | TRBV12-3/TRBV12-4 | CASSAPLAGEQFF | TGTGCCAGTTCCGCCCCCCTAGCCGGTGAGCAGTTCTTC
many | TRBJ2-6 | TRBD1 | TRBV25-1 | CASSVRDSHFSGANVLTF | TGTGCCAGCAGTGTAAGGGACAGCCATTTCTCTGGGGCCAACGTCCTGACTTTC
medium-sized | TRBJ1-6 | NA | TRBV3-1 | CASSQEGVGSSYNSPLHF | TGTGCCAGCAGCCAAGAAGGGGTGGGGAGCTCCTATAATTCACCCCTCCACTTT
few | TRBJ2-7 | TRBD2 | TRBV7-9 | CASSPPASGAYEQYF | TGTGCCAGCAGCCCCCCTGCTAGCGGAGCCTACGAGCAGTACTTC
medium-sized | TRBJ2-7 | NA | TRBV7-2 | CASSLEPARMYEQYF | TGTGCCAGCAGCTTAGAGCCAGCACGGATGTACGAGCAGTACTTC
NA | TRBJ1-1 | NA | TRBV28 | CASSLRADSLNTEAFF | TGTGCCAGCAGTTTAAGGGCCGACAGCCTGAACACTGAAGCTTTCTTT
NA | TRBJ2-6 | TRBD1 | TRBV7-9 | CASSHTGTGSSGANVLTF | TGTGCCAGCAGCCATACCGGGACAGGGAGCTCTGGGGCCAACGTCCTGACTTTC
medium-sized | TRBJ2-1 | TRBD2 | TRBV6-2/TRBV6-3 | CASSYSASGSRWSSYNEQFF | TGTGCCAGCAGTTACTCAGCTAGCGGGAGTAGGTGGAGCTCCTACAATGAGCAGTTCTTC
NA | TRBJ2-1 | NA | TRBV6-1 | CASSEMEGLVYNEQFF | TGTGCCAGCAGTGAAATGGAGGGTTTGGTGTACAATGAGCAGTTCTTC
NA | TRBJ1-6 | NA | TRBV3-1 | CASSQELVPDSPLHF | TGTGCCAGCAGCCAAGAACTGGTACCGGACTCACCCCTCCACTTT
NA | TRBJ2-1 | NA | TRBV27 | CASSLGGLPYEQFF | TGTGCCAGCAGTTTAGGAGGGCTACCCTACGAGCAGTTCTTC
NA | TRBJ1-1 | NA | TRBV9 | CASSAGQTSNTEAFF | TGTGCCAGCAGCGCCGGACAGACTTCGAACACTGAAGCTTTCTTT
NA | TRBJ1-2 | TRBD1 | TRBV7-9 | CASSQKTGTDGYTF | TGTGCCAGCAGCCAGAAGACAGGGACAGATGGCTACACCTTC
few | TRBJ2-3 | TRBD1 | TRBV24-1 | CATSDRDREDTQYF | TGTGCCACCAGTGACCGGGACAGGGAGGATACGCAGTATTTT
medium-sized | TRBJ2-7 | NA | TRBV29-1 | CSVETREPHEQYF | TGCAGCGTTGAAACCAGAGAGCCCCACGAGCAGTACTTC
many | TRBJ2-1 | NA | TRBV4-1 | CASSQQFPIEESYNEQFF | TGCGCCAGCAGCCAACAGTTTCCTATCGAAGAATCCTACAATGAGCAGTTCTTC
medium-sized | TRBJ2-3 | NA | TRBV24-1 | CATSDPSVSGPTQYF | TGTGCCACCAGTGACCCTAGCGTCAGCGGCCCTACGCAGTATTTT
medium-sized | TRBJ2-7 | NA | TRBV7-6 | CASSSPSFGEQYF | TGTGCCAGCAGCTCCCCAAGTTTTGGGGAGCAGTACTTC
many | TRBJ2-1 | TRBD2 | TRBV27 | CASSPVAGAPSEQFF | TGTGCCAGCAGTCCTGTAGCGGGAGCGCCCAGTGAGCAGTTCTTC
medium-sized | TRBJ1-2 | NA | TRBV13 | CASSLPPHFATGHYTF | TGTGCCAGCAGCTTACCTCCTCACTTTGCGACAGGACATTACACCTTC
medium-sized | TRBJ2-3 | NA | TRBV9 | CASSPPTRRGTDTQYF | TGTGCCAGCAGCCCCCCTACTAGGAGGGGAACAGATACGCAGTATTTT
many | TRBJ2-5 | NA | TRBV5-4 | CASSLTGALQETQYF | TGTGCCAGCAGCTTGACGGGAGCCCTACAAGAGACCCAGTACTTC
NA | TRBJ2-1 | TRBD2 | TRBV15 | CATSRDLASGRGEQFF | TGTGCCACCAGCAGAGATCTAGCTAGCGGGAGGGGTGAGCAGTTCTTC
many | TRBJ1-1 | TRBD1 | TRBV27 | CASSLTPWDSLSEAFF | TGTGCCAGCAGTTTAACCCCTTGGGACAGCCTTTCTGAAGCTTTCTTT
medium-sized | TRBJ2-7 | TRBD1 | TRBV15 | CATSRDGQGPYEQYF | TGTGCCACCAGCAGGGATGGACAGGGACCCTACGAGCAGTACTTC